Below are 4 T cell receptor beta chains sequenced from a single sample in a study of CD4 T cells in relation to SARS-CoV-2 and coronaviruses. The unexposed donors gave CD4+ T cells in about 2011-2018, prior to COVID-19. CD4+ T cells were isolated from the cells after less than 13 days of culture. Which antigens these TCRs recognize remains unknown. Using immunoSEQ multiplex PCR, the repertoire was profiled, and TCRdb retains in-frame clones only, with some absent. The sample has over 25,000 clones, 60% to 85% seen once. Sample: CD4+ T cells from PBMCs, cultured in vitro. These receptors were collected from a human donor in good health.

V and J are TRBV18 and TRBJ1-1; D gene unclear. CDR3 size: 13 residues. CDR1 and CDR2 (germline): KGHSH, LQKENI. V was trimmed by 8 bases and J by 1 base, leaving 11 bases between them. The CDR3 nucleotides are TGTGCCAGCACACAACAGCAGAACACTGAAGCTTTCTTT. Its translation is CASTQQQNTEAFF.

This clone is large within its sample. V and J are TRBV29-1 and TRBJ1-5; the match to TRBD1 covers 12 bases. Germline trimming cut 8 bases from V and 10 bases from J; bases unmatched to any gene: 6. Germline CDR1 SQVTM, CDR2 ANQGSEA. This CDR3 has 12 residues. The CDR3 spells CSFSGTGGPQHF. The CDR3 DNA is TGCAGCTTCTCCGGGACAGGGGGCCCCCAGCATTTT. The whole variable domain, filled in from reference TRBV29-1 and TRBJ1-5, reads SAVISQKPSRDICQRGTSLTIQCQVDSQVTMMFWYRQQPGQSLTLIATANQGSEATYESGFVIDKFPISRPNLTFSTLTVSNMSPEDSSIYLCSFSGTGGPQHFGDGTRLSIL.

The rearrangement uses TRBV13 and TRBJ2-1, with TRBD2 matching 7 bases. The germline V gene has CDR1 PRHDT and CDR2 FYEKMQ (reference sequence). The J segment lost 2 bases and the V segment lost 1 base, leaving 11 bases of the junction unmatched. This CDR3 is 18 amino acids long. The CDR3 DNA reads TGTGCCAGCAGCTTAGCAGGTACCAGCGGGATAGCCTACAATGAGCAGTTCTTC. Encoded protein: CASSLAGTSGIAYNEQFF.

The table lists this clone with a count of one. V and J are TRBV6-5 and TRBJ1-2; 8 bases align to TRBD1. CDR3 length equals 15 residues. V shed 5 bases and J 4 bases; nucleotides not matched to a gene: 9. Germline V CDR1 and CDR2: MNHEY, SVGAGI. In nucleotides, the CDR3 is TGTGCCAGCAGTCCGTGGACAGGGTTCAGCTATGGCTACACCTTC. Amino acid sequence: CASSPWTGFSYGYTF.